This T cell receptor (beta chain) was identified during a study of blood T cell repertoires in COVID-19. Turning to the study itself: In Cohort 3, a recovered donor had either two negative PCRs, clearance, or symptom resolution. The cDNA or gDNA used as material had been derived from T cells, B-cell-depleted T cells, or PBMCs.

CDR1 and CDR2 (germline): MNHEY, SMNVEV (reference sequence). Trimming removed 4 bases at V and 8 bases at J, with 9 bases between. The CDR3 loop spans 12 amino acids. This study enrolled people aged roughly 18 to 100 from about two dozen US geographic areas. As processed by the authors: From reference gene primer amplification, estimates of nucleated cell counts were derived. Libraries were prepared by immunoSEQ multiplex PCR; TCRdb keeps only in-frame clonotypes and omits some of them. That table gives V, J and clone size, and the DNA gave D and trimming. The data show around 360,000 clones, around 87% seen once.

The rearrangement uses TRBV27 and TRBJ1-5; TRBD1 might be the D (5 bases). The sample comprised PBMCs or T cells enriched from blood (not recorded which). This receptor was obtained from a man aged 35 to 55 in a cohort exposed to, infected with or recovered from COVID-19 (not recorded which). The CDR3: CASSSRDEPQHF. CDR3 sequence (DNA): TGTGCCAGCAGTTCCAGGGATGAGCCCCAGCATTTT.